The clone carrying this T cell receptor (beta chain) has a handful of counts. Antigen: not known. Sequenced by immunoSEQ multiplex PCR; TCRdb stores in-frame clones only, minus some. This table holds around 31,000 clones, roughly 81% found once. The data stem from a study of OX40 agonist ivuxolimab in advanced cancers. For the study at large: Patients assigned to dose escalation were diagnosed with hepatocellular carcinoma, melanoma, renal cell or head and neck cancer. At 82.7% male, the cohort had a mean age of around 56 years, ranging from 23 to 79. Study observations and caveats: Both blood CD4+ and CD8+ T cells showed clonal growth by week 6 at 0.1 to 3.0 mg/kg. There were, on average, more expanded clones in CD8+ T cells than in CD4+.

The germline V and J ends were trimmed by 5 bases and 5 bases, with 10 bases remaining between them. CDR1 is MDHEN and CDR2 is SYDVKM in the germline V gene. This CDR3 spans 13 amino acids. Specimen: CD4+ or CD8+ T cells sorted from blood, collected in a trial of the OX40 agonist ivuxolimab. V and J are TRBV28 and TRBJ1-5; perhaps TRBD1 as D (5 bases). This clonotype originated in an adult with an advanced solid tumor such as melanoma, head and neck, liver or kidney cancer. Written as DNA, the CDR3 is TGTGCCAGCAGTCCGTCAGGGCATCAGCCCCAGCATTTT. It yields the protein CASSPSGHQPQHF.